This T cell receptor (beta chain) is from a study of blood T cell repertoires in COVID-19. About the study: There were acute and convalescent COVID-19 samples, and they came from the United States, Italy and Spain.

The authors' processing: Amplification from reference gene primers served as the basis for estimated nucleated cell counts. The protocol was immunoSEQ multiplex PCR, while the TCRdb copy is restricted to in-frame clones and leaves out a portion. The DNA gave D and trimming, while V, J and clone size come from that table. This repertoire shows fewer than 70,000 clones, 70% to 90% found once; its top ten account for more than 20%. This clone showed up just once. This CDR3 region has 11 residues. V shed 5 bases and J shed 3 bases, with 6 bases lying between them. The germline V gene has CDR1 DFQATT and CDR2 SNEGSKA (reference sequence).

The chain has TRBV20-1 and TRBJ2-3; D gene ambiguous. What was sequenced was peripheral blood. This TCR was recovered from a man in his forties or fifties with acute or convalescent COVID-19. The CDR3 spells CSAQRTDTQYF. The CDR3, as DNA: TGCAGTGCTCAGAGGACAGATACGCAGTATTTT.